This T cell receptor (beta chain) came from a study of blood T cell repertoires in COVID-19. Data came from immunoSEQ multiplex PCR; TCRdb stores just in-frame clones and leaves some out. The sample records some 130,000 clones, 85% to 90% being singletons. The V and J ends lost 5 bases and 0 bases respectively, with 11 bases between them. The CDR3 consists of 15 residues. Germline assignment: CDR1 SNHLY and CDR2 FYNNEI. The clonotype originates from a man at least 80 years old with acute or convalescent COVID-19. Material for sequencing was peripheral blood. This rearrangement joins TRBV2 to TRBJ1-3; tentatively, D is TRBD1 (5 bases). CDR3 residues: CASSSDSISGNTIYF. CDR3 DNA sequence: TGTGCCAGCAGTTCTGACAGTATCTCTGGAAACACCATATATTTT.